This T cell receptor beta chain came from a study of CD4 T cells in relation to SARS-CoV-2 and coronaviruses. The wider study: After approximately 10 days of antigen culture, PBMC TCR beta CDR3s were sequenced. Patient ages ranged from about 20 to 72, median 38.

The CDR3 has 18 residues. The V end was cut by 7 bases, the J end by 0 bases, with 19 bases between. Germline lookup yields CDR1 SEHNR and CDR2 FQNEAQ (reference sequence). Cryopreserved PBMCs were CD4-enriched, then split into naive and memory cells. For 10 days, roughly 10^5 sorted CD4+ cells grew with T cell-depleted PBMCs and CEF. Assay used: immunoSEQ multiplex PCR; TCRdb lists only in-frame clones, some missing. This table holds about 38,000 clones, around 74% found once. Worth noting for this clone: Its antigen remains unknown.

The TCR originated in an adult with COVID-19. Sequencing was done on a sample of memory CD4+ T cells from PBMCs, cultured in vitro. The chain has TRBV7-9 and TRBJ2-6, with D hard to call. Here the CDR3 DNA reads TGTGCCAGCACCCCCCGGGTACAATTCACCTCTGGGGCCAACGTCCTGACTTTC. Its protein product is CASTPRVQFTSGANVLTF.